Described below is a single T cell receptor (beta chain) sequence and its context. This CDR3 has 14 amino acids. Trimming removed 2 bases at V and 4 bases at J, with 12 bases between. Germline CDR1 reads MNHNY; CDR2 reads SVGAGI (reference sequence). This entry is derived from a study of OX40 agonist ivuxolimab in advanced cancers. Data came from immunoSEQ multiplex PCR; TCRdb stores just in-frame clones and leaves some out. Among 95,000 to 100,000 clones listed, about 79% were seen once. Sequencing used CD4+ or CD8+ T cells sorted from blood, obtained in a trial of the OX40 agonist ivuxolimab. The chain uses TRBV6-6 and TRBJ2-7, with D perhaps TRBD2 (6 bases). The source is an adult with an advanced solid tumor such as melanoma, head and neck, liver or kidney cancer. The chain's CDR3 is CASSYKARGYEQYF. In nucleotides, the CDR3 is TGTGCCAGCAGTTACAAAGCTCGGGGGTACGAGCAGTACTTC.